The 14 T cell receptor beta chains presented below share a single source sample, sequenced in a study of blood T cell repertoires in COVID-19. Only in-frame clones appear in the TCRdb table, and some are missing; sequencing was by immunoSEQ multiplex PCR. The sample contains a few hundred thousand clones, approximately 89% of which appear only once. The sequencing sample was made of peripheral blood. Receptors originate from a woman between 45 and 60 years old with COVID-19, enrolled during active disease.

This sequence joins TRBV20-1 and TRBJ1-1, with a possible D match to TRBD1 (5 bases). This CDR3 is 8 amino acids long. Trimming removed 6 bases from V and 11 bases from J, with 7 bases in between. CDR1 DFQATT and CDR2 SNEGSKA come from the germline V gene (reference sequence). The CDR3 nucleotides are TGCAGTGCAGGGGCGGCTTTCTTT. Its protein is CSAGAAFF.

The chain combines TRBV5-1 with TRBJ2-7; 7 nucleotides align to TRBD1. The germline gives CDR1 SGHRS, CDR2 YFSETQ. V was pared by 0 bases and J by 7 bases, with 7 bases of the junction left unmatched. The CDR3 runs to 14 residues. The CDR3 DNA is TGCGCCAGCAGCTTGGAGGGGGCGTTCAGGGAGCAGTACTTC. It specifies CASSLEGAFREQYF.

The chain links TRBV19 to TRBJ1-5; TRBD1 might be the D (5 bases). V lost 8 bases, J lost 2 bases, and 13 bases lay in between. Germline V gives CDR1 LNHDA, CDR2 SQIVND (reference sequence). The CDR3 runs 14 residues. The CDR3 protein is CASHRNGGNQPQHF. In DNA, the CDR3 is TGTGCCAGTCACAGGAACGGTGGCAATCAGCCCCAGCATTTT.

The chain recombines TRBV6-1 with TRBJ1-4, with TRBD1 matching over 7 bases. Germline CDR1 MNHNS, CDR2 SASEGT. The junction had 7 bases not matched to a gene; V was cut back by 1 base and J by 8 bases. This CDR3 contains 15 residues. The CDR3 nucleotides are TGTGCCAGCAGTGAAGGGGGGACAGTAGGAGAAAAACTGTTTTTT. Its translation is CASSEGGTVGEKLFF.

The genes are TRBV5-4 and TRBJ2-1; a weak D match, TRBD1 (7 bases). The CDR3 contains 14 residues. Germline CDR1 and CDR2: SGHNT and YYREEE (reference sequence). V was shortened by 7 bases and J by 3 bases, with 14 bases between the two germline ends. Here the CDR3 DNA reads TGTGCCAGCGGGAGGACAGGAGTCTACAATGAGCAGTTCTTC. Protein sequence: CASGRTGVYNEQFF. The entire variable domain, with the rest obtained from reference TRBV5-4 and TRBJ2-1, is as follows: ETGVTQSPTHLIKTRGQQVTLRCSSQSGHNTVSWYQQALGQGPQFIFQYYREEENGRGNFPPRFSGLQFPNYSSELNVNALELDDSALYLCASGRTGVYNEQFFGPGTRLTVL.

The chain couples TRBV21-1 to TRBJ2-7; the D call TRBD2 from the table was never checked on the DNA. TRBV21-1 counts as a pseudogene. The CDR3 totals 18 residues. For the CDR3, the DNA is TGTGCCAGCAGCAAAGAGACTTTCATCAGGAGCGGCCCGTACGAGCAGTACTTC. This sequence encodes CASSKETFIRSGPYEQYF.

The chain combines TRBV5-1 with TRBJ2-5; 7 bases fit TRBD2. Germline loops: CDR1 SGHRS, CDR2 YFSETQ. Trimming removed 4 bases from V and 4 bases from J; junction bases left unmatched: 7. The CDR3 contains 14 residues. CDR3 protein: CASSTGTTRETQYF. The DNA for the CDR3 is TGCGCCAGCAGCACCGGGACTACCCGAGAGACCCAGTACTTC.

The gene calls are TRBV11-2 and TRBJ2-1, with unresolved D. This CDR3 has 13 residues. The V end was cut by 1 base, the J end by 13 bases, with 14 bases between. Germline V gene sequence: CDR1 SGHAT, CDR2 FQNNGV. The CDR3 sequence: CASSLGHSELQFF. The CDR3 DNA reads as TGTGCCAGCAGCTTAGGCCATTCCGAGCTACAGTTCTTC.

V gene TRBV5-4 combines with J gene TRBJ2-2; D is unclear. CDR1 and CDR2 from the germline V gene are SGHNT and YYREEE (reference sequence). With 10 bases removed from V and 2 bases from J, the gap between germline ends came to 9 bases. The CDR3 consists of 12 residues. CDR3 in DNA: TGTGCCCTGCGGTCAAACACCGGGGAGCTGTTTTTT. Encoded protein: CALRSNTGELFF.

The chain is built from TRBV6-5 and TRBJ2-7; D remains ambiguous. The CDR3 has 12 amino acids. Looked up from germline, CDR1 is MNHEY and CDR2 is SVGAGI. V gave up 6 bases and J gave up 3 bases, with 9 bases separating them. The chain's CDR3 is CASSADLYEQYF. Here the CDR3 DNA reads TGTGCCAGCAGCGCGGATCTCTACGAGCAGTACTTC.

V and J are TRBV5-6 and TRBJ1-5; the D gene is possibly TRBD1 (6 bases). V lost 4 bases to trimming and J lost 4 bases, with 24 bases between them. This CDR3 comprises 18 residues. CDR1 SGHDT and CDR2 YYEEEE come from the germline V gene. CDR3 protein: CASSNILIRGGTNQPQHF. For the CDR3, the DNA is TGTGCCAGCAGCAATATCCTTATCAGGGGCGGAACGAATCAGCCCCAGCATTTT. Complete variable domain (other parts from reference TRBV5-6 and TRBJ1-5): DAGVTQSPTHLIKTRGQQVTLRCSPKSGHDTVSWYQQALGQGPQFIFQYYEEEERQRGNFPDRFSGHQFPNYSSELNVNALLLGDSALYLCASSNILIRGGTNQPQHFGDGTRLSIL.

CDR3 sequence reads: CAWSVEVALGEQFF. As DNA, the CDR3 is TGTGCCTGGAGTGTTGAAGTAGCGTTGGGTGAGCAGTTCTTC. The V gene is TRBV30, the J gene TRBJ2-1, with D possibly being TRBD2 (5 bases). V lost 0 bases to trimming and J lost 9 bases, with 15 bases between them. The CDR3 is 14 residues long. Germline assignment: CDR1 GTSNPN and CDR2 SVGIG (reference sequence).

The rearrangement uses TRBV7-2 and TRBJ1-2; a possible D gene is TRBD1 (5 bases). Trimming took off 5 bases at V and 2 bases at J, with 15 bases between the two ends. The CDR3 runs to 15 residues. The V gene's germline CDR1 is SGHTA and CDR2 FQGNSA. The CDR3 here is CASSPRQYSNYGYTF. DNA of the CDR3: TGTGCCAGCAGCCCACGACAGTACTCGAACTATGGCTACACCTTC.

This chain links TRBV21-1 with TRBJ1-5. TRBV21-1 is termed a pseudogene. This CDR3 comprises 15 residues. The CDR3 DNA reads TGTGCCAGCAGCAAGGGTGGGGGGGGAAGTCAGCCCCAGCATTTT. Translating gives CASSKGGGGSQPQHF.